This entry lists 31 T cell receptor beta chains sequenced from one sample in a study of blood T cell repertoires in COVID-19. The assay was immunoSEQ multiplex PCR, and TCRdb's table has in-frame clones only and misses some. In the table there are 200,000 to 300,000 clones, 80% to 90% of which are singletons. The sequenced sample was PBMCs or T cells enriched from blood (not recorded which). The source of these receptors is a man aged 40-55 years who had recovered from COVID-19.

The V call is TRBV4-3, the J call TRBJ2-1; TRBD1 matches 7 bases. The junction had 4 bases not matched to a gene; V was cut back by 0 bases and J by 2 bases. Germline assignment: CDR1 LGHNA and CDR2 YSLEER. The CDR3 runs 16 residues. CDR3 sequence: CASSQDDRAPYNEQFF. The DNA of the CDR3 is TGCGCCAGCAGCCAAGATGACAGGGCCCCCTACAATGAGCAGTTCTTC.

This chain connects TRBV6-5 to TRBJ1-1; the match to TRBD1 covers 10 bases. Germline trimming cut 4 bases from V and 4 bases from J; bases unmatched to any gene: 3. Germline-derived CDR1 and CDR2 are MNHEY and SVGAGI. This CDR3 has 14 residues. This chain's CDR3 is CASSSWTGGTEAFF. The CDR3 DNA sequence: TGTGCCAGCAGTTCTTGGACAGGGGGCACTGAAGCTTTCTTT.

The CDR3 DNA is TGCAGCGGCCTAGGGGGGGTTCCCACAGATACGCAGTATTTT. This gives the protein CSGLGGVPTDTQYF. This rearrangement joins TRBV29-1 to TRBJ2-3, with D perhaps TRBD2 (7 bases). V gave up 7 bases and J gave up 2 bases, with 16 bases separating them. CDR1 and CDR2 from the germline V gene are SQVTM and ANQGSEA. CDR3 length: 14 amino acids.

This clone was found a few times. The chain employs TRBV3-1 (or the pseudogene TRBV3-2) and TRBJ1-1; D gene ambiguous. Trimming took off 3 bases at V and 4 bases at J, with 12 bases between the two ends. Germline V CDR1 and CDR2: LGHDT, YNNKEL (reference sequence). CDR3 length equals 14 residues. The CDR3 reads CASSQVRLSTEAFF. The CDR3 nucleotides read TGTGCCAGCAGCCAGGTGAGGCTGAGCACTGAAGCTTTCTTT.

The chain recombines TRBV9 with TRBJ2-3; D may be TRBD2 (6 bases). The ends were cut back, 2 bases at V and 6 bases at J, with 13 bases in the middle. The CDR3 is 14 amino acids. Germline V lookup: CDR1 SGDLS, CDR2 YYNGEE. CDR3 in amino acids: CASSVTGLPDTQYF. Here the CDR3 DNA reads TGTGCCAGCAGCGTCACGGGACTCCCGGATACGCAGTATTTT.

This chain joins TRBV19 and TRBJ1-1; 7 nucleotides line up with TRBD1. From germline, CDR1 is LNHDA and CDR2 SQIVND (reference sequence). The CDR3 loop spans 13 amino acids. After removal of 4 bases from V and 5 bases from J, the junction contained 4 bases not matched to a gene. The CDR3 loop is CASSTTGRTEAFF. CDR3 bases: TGTGCCAGTAGTACGACAGGGCGGACTGAAGCTTTCTTT.

This clone has more than one count but fewer than ten. The chain combines TRBV9 with TRBJ1-6, with D tentatively TRBD1 (6 bases). Trimming stripped 1 base from V and 5 bases from J, with 7 bases between. The CDR3 is 14 residues long. Germline values: CDR1 SGDLS, CDR2 YYNGEE. In DNA, the CDR3 is TGTGCCAGCAGCGTATCAGGGGATAATTCACCCCTCCACTTT. Amino acids: CASSVSGDNSPLHF.

This clone was observed a single time. V is TRBV2 and J is TRBJ1-1; 7 bases line up with TRBD1. The CDR3 totals 14 residues. V lost 7 bases, J lost 1 base, and 6 bases stayed unmatched. Germline V gives CDR1 SNHLY, CDR2 FYNNEI. CDR3 sequence: CASKPGQQNTEAFF. DNA for the CDR3: TGTGCCAGCAAACCGGGACAGCAGAACACTGAAGCTTTCTTT.

The genes are TRBV5-4 and TRBJ2-4, with D possibly TRBD1 on 8 matching bases. CDR3 length: 18 amino acids. From germline, CDR1 is SGHNT and CDR2 YYREEE (reference sequence). Trimming removed 7 bases from V and 0 bases from J, with 23 bases in between. The CDR3 loop reads CASSRDRGGMLAKNIQYF. The CDR3 DNA reads TGTGCCAGCTCTCGCGACAGGGGAGGGATGTTAGCCAAAAACATTCAGTACTTC.

This clone has more than one count but fewer than ten. The chain is built from TRBV18 and TRBJ2-2; TRBD1 might be the D (6 bases). Looked up from germline, CDR1 is KGHSH and CDR2 is LQKENI. V was pared by 0 bases and J by 6 bases, with 8 bases between. The CDR3 runs 14 residues. In nucleotides, the CDR3 is TGTGCCAGCTCACCACCGGGGGCCCCCGGGGAGCTGTTTTTT. Translation gives CASSPPGAPGELFF.

J is TRBJ2-3 and V is TRBV6-5; 13 bases line up with TRBD2. Germline assignment: CDR1 MNHEY and CDR2 SVGAGI. V shed 8 bases, J shed 8 bases, and the junction held 7 bases outside the gene matches. The CDR3 runs 14 residues. In nucleotides, the CDR3 is TGTGCCAGCGGTCAACTAGCGGGGGGGCCTACGCAGTATTTT. Residues: CASGQLAGGPTQYF.

The genes are TRBV11-2 and TRBJ2-5; 10 bases map to TRBD2. The CDR3 runs to 16 residues. The germline V gene encodes CDR1 SGHAT and CDR2 FQNNGV. V dropped 3 bases and J dropped 2; count of bases not matched to a gene: 6. DNA of the CDR3: TGTGCCAGCAGCTTCGGTAGCGGGGGGTGGCAAGAGACCCAGTACTTC. Translation gives CASSFGSGGWQETQYF.

The chain joins TRBV6-5 to TRBJ2-7, with 8 nucleotides matching TRBD1. CDR1 is MNHEY and CDR2 is SVGAGI in the germline V gene. CDR3 length: 13 amino acids. With 6 bases clipped from V and 4 bases from J, the junction kept 5 bases outside the gene matches. Here the CDR3 DNA reads TGTGCCAGCAGGGCAGGGGGCACTTACGAGCAGTACTTC. As protein: CASRAGGTYEQYF.

This chain connects TRBV6-1 to TRBJ2-1, with 7 bases that match TRBD2. Germline assignment: CDR1 MNHNS and CDR2 SASEGT. Trimming took 9 bases from V and 4 from J; bases not matched to a gene: 9. The CDR3 runs 14 residues. The CDR3 protein is CASDMGGGYNEQFF. CDR3 DNA: TGTGCCAGTGATATGGGGGGGGGTTACAATGAGCAGTTCTTC.

This clone has just one count. The chain carries TRBV7-8 and TRBJ2-7, with D possibly being TRBD2 (6 bases). Germline-derived CDR1 and CDR2 are SGHVS and FQNEAQ. The CDR3 consists of 14 residues. Trimming took off 8 bases at V and 7 bases at J, with 21 bases between the two ends. The CDR3 spells CASPRGQGGREQYF. The DNA of the CDR3 is TGTGCCAGCCCACGAGGGCAGGGAGGTAGGGAGCAGTACTTC.

This rearrangement joins TRBV19 to TRBJ2-7; 10 bases match TRBD2. From germline, CDR1 is LNHDA and CDR2 SQIVND (reference sequence). The V segment lost 5 bases and the J segment 6 bases; nucleotides outside the gene matches: 10. This CDR3 region has 15 residues. CDR3 DNA sequence: TGTGCCAGTAGTCGGAGCGGGAGGGCCGTGATCGAGCAGTACTTC. This codes for CASSRSGRAVIEQYF.

The chain joins TRBV5-4 to TRBJ2-1, with TRBD2 matching over 8 bases. Germline loops: CDR1 SGHNT, CDR2 YYREEE (reference sequence). J lost 7 bases, V lost 2 bases, and 8 bases had no gene match. The CDR3 sequence is 15 residues long. CDR3 protein: CASSLGGRTENEQFF. CDR3 DNA: TGTGCCAGCAGCTTAGGCGGGAGGACGGAGAATGAGCAGTTCTTC.

The V gene is TRBV30, the J gene TRBJ1-2; tentatively, D is TRBD1 (6 bases). Trimming took off 4 bases at V and 3 bases at J, with 15 bases between the two ends. The germline gives CDR1 GTSNPN, CDR2 SVGIG (reference sequence). The CDR3 consists of 14 residues. The CDR3 sequence is CAWTWRGADYGYTF. CDR3 bases: TGTGCCTGGACGTGGCGGGGGGCGGACTATGGCTACACCTTC.

The CDR3 loop reads CASSYPPRGARTEAFF. CDR3 DNA: TGTGCCAGCAGTTACCCCCCACGGGGGGCGCGGACTGAAGCTTTCTTT. The chain carries TRBV6-2 or TRBV6-3 and TRBJ1-1, with D perhaps matching TRBD1 (6 bases). The CDR3 totals 16 residues. V lost 2 bases and J lost 5, with 18 bases in between. Germline CDR1 is MNHEY and CDR2 is SVGEGT.

This rearrangement joins TRBV4-1 to TRBJ1-2; D is ambiguous. Germline V CDR1 and CDR2: MGHRA, YSYEKL. CDR3 length: 14 amino acids. V was pared by 0 bases and J by 4 bases, with 9 bases between. The DNA for the CDR3 is TGCGCCAGCAGCCAAGATCGAGGAATCTATGGCTACACCTTC. It encodes CASSQDRGIYGYTF.

The table lists this clone with a few counts. V and J are TRBV19 and TRBJ2-7; TRBD2 agrees at 7 bases. This CDR3 region has 14 residues. V lost 9 bases and J lost 3; bases outside the gene matches: 11. Per the germline V gene, CDR1 is LNHDA and CDR2 is SQIVND (reference sequence). In nucleotides, the CDR3 is TGTGCCAGCCAACCGGCTAGCGGTATCTACGAGCAGTACTTC. This gives the protein CASQPASGIYEQYF.

The chain uses TRBV4-3 and TRBJ2-1; D remains ambiguous. Between the trimmed V and J ends, which lost 4 bases and 0 bases, there was a span of 13 bases. Germline CDR1 is LGHNA and CDR2 is YSLEER. The CDR3 consists of 16 residues. In DNA, the CDR3 is TGCGCCAGCAGCCCCCTCGGCCGGAGCTCCTACAATGAGCAGTTCTTC. Amino acid sequence: CASSPLGRSSYNEQFF.

This clone was found a few times. This rearrangement joins TRBV5-1 to TRBJ1-1; the D gene is possibly TRBD1 (5 bases). Trimming removed 6 bases from V and 0 bases from J, with 12 bases in between. CDR1 SGHRS and CDR2 YFSETQ come from the germline V gene. This CDR3 has 14 residues. As DNA, the CDR3 is TGCGCCAGCACTTTGCGGGACTTGAACACTGAAGCTTTCTTT. Its protein is CASTLRDLNTEAFF.

The chain carries TRBV4-1 and TRBJ2-1, with 8 bases identical to TRBD2. The germline V gene encodes CDR1 MGHRA and CDR2 YSYEKL. The CDR3 has 15 amino acids. Trimming cost V 0 bases and J 9 bases; bases outside gene matches: 7. The CDR3 here is CASSQDGTRLGEQFF. In nucleotides, the CDR3 is TGCGCCAGCAGCCAAGATGGGACTAGGTTAGGTGAGCAGTTCTTC.

This clone has just a few counts. The chain links TRBV4-3 to TRBJ2-7, with 10 nucleotides matching TRBD2. Germline V gene lookup returns CDR1 LGHNA and CDR2 YSLEER. J gave up 3 bases and V 4 bases, and 18 bases lay outside the gene matches. The CDR3 covers 19 residues. CDR3 loop: CASSPLPASGGLPNYEQYF. In DNA form, the CDR3 reads TGCGCCAGCAGCCCCCTCCCGGCTAGCGGGGGACTCCCTAACTACGAGCAGTACTTC.

This clone was detected ten times or more. This rearrangement joins TRBV4-1 to TRBJ1-2; possible D gene TRBD1, 5 bases. The V end lost 1 base, the J end lost 4 bases, and 7 bases lay between the germline ends. The CDR3 spans 13 residues. Germline-derived CDR1 and CDR2 are MGHRA and YSYEKL. For the CDR3, the DNA is TGCGCCAGCAGCCAAGCGGGGGGCTATGGCTACACCTTC. Its translation is CASSQAGGYGYTF.

Here the CDR3 DNA reads TGCGCCAGCAGCTTGGGTGCGGATACGCAGTATTTT. Translated: CASSLGADTQYF. V usage is TRBV5-1 and J usage is TRBJ2-3; D gene uncertain. Germline CDR1 and CDR2: SGHRS and YFSETQ. Trimming cost V 0 bases and J 6 bases, with 5 bases left between them. CDR3 length: 12 amino acids.

CDR3 region: CASSLSRGDYGYTF. For the CDR3, the DNA is TGCGCCAGCAGCTTGAGCAGGGGTGACTATGGCTACACCTTC. The gene calls are TRBV5-1 and TRBJ1-2, with D perhaps matching TRBD1 (6 bases). The CDR3 runs 14 residues. V was pared by 1 base and J by 3 bases, with 10 bases between. Germline V gives CDR1 SGHRS, CDR2 YFSETQ. Supplemented by reference TRBV5-1 and TRBJ1-2, the full variable domain reads KAGVTQTPRYLIKTRGQQVTLSCSPISGHRSVSWYQQTPGQGLQFLFEYFSETQRNKGNFPGRFSGRQFSNSRSEMNVSTLELGDSALYLCASSLSRGDYGYTFGSGTRLTVV.

This clone came up a few times. The V call is TRBV5-8, the J call TRBJ2-7; possibly TRBD1 for D (6 bases). CDR3 length: 15 residues. The germline V gene has CDR1 SGHTS and CDR2 YDEGEE. V gave up 2 bases and J gave up 0 bases, with 12 bases separating them. Written as DNA, the CDR3 is TGTGCCAGCAGCTTTGGGACACATGGCTCCTACGAGCAGTACTTC. Translating it yields CASSFGTHGSYEQYF. The full variable domain, in which reference TRBV5-8 and TRBJ2-7 provide the parts outside the CDR3, is EAGVTQSPTHLIKTRGQQATLRCSPISGHTSVYWYQQALGLGLQFLLWYDEGEERNRGNFPPRFSGRQFPNYSSELNVNALELEDSALYLCASSFGTHGSYEQYFGPGTRLTVT.

The V and J genes are TRBV9 and TRBJ2-7; 7 bases align to TRBD1. The CDR3 is 14 residues long. Trimming at V came to 4 bases and at J to 0 bases, leaving 4 bases not matched to a gene. Germline loops: CDR1 SGDLS, CDR2 YYNGEE. The DNA of the CDR3 is TGTGCCAGCAGCCCCCAGGGGGACTCCTACGAGCAGTACTTC. The encoded protein is CASSPQGDSYEQYF.

V and J are TRBV7-2 and TRBJ1-1; 7 bases line up with TRBD1. The J segment lost 1 base and the V segment lost 4 bases, leaving 6 bases of the junction unmatched. Germline assignment: CDR1 SGHTA and CDR2 FQGNSA. This CDR3 region has 15 residues. This chain's CDR3 is CASSSTQGENTEAFF. The CDR3 DNA reads as TGTGCCAGCAGCTCGACTCAGGGGGAGAACACTGAAGCTTTCTTT.